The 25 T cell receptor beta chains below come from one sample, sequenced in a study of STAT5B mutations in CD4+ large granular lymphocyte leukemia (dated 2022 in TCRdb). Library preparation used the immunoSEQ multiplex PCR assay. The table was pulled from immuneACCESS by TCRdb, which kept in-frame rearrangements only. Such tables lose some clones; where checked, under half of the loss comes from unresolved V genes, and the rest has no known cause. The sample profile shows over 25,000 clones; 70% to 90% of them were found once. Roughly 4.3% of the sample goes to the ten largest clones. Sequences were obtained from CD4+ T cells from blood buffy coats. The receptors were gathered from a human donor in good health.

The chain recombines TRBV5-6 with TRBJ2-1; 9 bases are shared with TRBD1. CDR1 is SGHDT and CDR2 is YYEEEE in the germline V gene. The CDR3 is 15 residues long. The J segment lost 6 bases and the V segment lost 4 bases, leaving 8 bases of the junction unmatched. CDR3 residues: CASSQGQGASNEQFF. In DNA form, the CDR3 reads TGTGCCAGCAGCCAGGGACAGGGAGCGAGCAATGAGCAGTTCTTC. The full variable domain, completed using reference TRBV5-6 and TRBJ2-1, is DAGVTQSPTHLIKTRGQQVTLRCSPKSGHDTVSWYQQALGQGPQFIFQYYEEEERQRGNFPDRFSGHQFPNYSSELNVNALLLGDSALYLCASSQGQGASNEQFFGPGTRLTVL.

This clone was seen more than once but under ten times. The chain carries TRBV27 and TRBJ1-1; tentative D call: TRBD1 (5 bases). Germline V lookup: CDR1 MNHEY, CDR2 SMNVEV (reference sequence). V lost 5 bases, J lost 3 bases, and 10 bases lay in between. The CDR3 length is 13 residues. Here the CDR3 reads CASSPPGDTEAFF. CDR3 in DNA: TGTGCCAGCAGTCCCCCGGGGGACACTGAAGCTTTCTTT.

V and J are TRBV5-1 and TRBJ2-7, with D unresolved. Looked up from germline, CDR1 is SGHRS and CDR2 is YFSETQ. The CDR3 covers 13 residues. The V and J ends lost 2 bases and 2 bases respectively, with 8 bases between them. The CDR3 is CASSLESPYEQYF. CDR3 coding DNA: TGCGCCAGCAGCTTAGAGTCCCCCTACGAGCAGTACTTC.

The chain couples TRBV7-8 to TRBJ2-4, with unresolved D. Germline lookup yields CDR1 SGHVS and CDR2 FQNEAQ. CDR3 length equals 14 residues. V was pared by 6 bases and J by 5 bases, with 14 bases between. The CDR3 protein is CASSPLGLQNIQYF. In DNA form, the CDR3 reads TGTGCCAGCAGTCCACTGGGCCTCCAAAACATTCAGTACTTC. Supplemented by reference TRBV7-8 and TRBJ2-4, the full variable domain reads GAGVSQSPRYKVAKRGQDVALRCDPISGHVSLFWYQQALGQGPEFLTYFQNEAQLDKSGLPSDRFFAERPEGSVSTLKIQRTQQEDSAVYLCASSPLGLQNIQYFGAGTRLSVL.

CDR3 DNA sequence: TGTGCCAGCAGCGGTCAGGGAACCCAGTACTTC. It encodes CASSGQGTQYF. This rearrangement joins TRBV5-5 to TRBJ2-7, with D perhaps matching TRBD1 (5 bases). V shed 4 bases and J shed 10 bases, with 12 bases lying between them. The CDR3 length is 11 residues. Germline CDR1 reads SGHKS; CDR2 reads YYEKEE (reference sequence).

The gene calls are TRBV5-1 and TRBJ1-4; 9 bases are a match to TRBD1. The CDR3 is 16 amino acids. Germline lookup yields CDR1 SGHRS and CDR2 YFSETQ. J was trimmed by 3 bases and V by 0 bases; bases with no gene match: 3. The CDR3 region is CASSLVQGASNEKLFF. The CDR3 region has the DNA TGCGCCAGCAGCTTGGTACAGGGGGCGTCTAATGAAAAACTGTTTTTT.

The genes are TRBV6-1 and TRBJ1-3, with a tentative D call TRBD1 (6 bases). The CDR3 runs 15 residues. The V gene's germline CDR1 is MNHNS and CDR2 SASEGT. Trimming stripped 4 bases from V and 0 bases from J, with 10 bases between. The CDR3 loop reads CASSAVDSSGNTIYF. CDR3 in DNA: TGTGCCAGCAGTGCCGTGGACAGCTCTGGAAACACCATATATTTT.

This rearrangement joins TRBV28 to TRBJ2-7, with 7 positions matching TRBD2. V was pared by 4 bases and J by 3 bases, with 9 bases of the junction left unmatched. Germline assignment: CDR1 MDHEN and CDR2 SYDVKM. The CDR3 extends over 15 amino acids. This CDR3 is CASSSYGGIGYEQYF. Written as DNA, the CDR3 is TGTGCCAGCAGTTCTTACGGGGGGATCGGCTACGAGCAGTACTTC.

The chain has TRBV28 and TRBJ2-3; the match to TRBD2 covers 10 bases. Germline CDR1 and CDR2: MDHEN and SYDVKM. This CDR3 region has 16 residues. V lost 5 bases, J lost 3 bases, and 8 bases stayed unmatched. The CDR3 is CASSQWGAGGTDTQYF. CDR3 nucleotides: TGTGCCAGCAGTCAGTGGGGAGCGGGAGGGACAGATACGCAGTATTTT.

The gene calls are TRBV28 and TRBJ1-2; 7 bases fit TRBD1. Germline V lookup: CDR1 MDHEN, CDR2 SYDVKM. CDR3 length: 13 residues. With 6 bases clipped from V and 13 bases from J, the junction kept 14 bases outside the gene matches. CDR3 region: CASSRPGTEKSTF. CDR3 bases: TGTGCCAGCAGCCGTCCCGGGACAGAAAAAAGCACCTTC.

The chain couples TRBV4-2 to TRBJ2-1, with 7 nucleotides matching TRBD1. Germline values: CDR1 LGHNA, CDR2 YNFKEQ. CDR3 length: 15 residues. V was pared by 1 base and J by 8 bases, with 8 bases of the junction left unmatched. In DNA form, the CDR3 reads TGTGCCAGCAGCCAAGGACGACAGGGATTGTATGAGCAGTTCTTC. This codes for CASSQGRQGLYEQFF.

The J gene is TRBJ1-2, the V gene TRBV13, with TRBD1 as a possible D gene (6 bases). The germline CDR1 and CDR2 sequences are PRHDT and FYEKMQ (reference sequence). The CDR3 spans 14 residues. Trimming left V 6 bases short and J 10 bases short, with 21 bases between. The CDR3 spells CASSRGTPARDYTF. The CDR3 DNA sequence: TGTGCCAGCAGTAGGGGGACACCGGCGAGGGACTACACCTTC.

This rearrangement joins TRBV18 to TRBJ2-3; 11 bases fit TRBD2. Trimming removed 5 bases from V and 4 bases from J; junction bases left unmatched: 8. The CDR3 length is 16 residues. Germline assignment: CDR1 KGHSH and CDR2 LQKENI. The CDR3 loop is CASSASLAGASDTQYF. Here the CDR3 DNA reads TGTGCCAGCTCAGCCTCACTAGCGGGAGCTTCAGATACGCAGTATTTT.

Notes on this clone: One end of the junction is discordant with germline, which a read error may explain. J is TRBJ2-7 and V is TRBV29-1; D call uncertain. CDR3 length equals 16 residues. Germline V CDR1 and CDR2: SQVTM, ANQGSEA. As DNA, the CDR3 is TGCAGCGTCGAAGAAAGAGTCGGGCCCATGTCGAACGAGCAGTACTTC. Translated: CSVEERVGPMSNEQYF.

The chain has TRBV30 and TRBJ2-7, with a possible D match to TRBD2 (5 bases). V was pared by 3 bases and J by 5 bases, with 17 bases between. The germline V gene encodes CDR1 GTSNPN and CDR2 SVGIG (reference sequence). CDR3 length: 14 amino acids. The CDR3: CAWREVGRAHEQYF. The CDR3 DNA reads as TGTGCCTGGAGGGAGGTGGGAAGAGCCCACGAGCAGTACTTC. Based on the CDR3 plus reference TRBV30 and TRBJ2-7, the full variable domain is SQTIHQWPATLVQPVGSPLSLECTVEGTSNPNLYWYRQAAGRGLQLLFYSVGIGQISSEVPQNLSASRPQDRQFILSSKKLLLSDSGFYLCAWREVGRAHEQYFGPGTRLTVT.

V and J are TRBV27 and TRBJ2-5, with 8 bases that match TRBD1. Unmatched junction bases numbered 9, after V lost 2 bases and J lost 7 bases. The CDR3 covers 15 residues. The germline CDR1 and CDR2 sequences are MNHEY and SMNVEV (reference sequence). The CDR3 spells CASSLKPTGVGTQYF. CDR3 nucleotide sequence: TGTGCCAGCAGTTTAAAACCGACAGGGGTGGGGACCCAGTACTTC.

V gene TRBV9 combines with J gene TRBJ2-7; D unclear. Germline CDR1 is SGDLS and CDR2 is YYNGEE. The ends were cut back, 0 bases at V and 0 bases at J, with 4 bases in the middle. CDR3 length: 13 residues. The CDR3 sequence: CASSVAPSYEQYF. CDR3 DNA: TGTGCCAGCAGCGTAGCTCCCTCCTACGAGCAGTACTTC. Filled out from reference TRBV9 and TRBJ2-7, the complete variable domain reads DSGVTQTPKHLITATGQRVTLRCSPRSGDLSVYWYQQSLDQGLQFLIQYYNGEERAKGNILERFSAQQFPDLHSELNLSSLELGDSALYFCASSVAPSYEQYFGPGTRLTVT.

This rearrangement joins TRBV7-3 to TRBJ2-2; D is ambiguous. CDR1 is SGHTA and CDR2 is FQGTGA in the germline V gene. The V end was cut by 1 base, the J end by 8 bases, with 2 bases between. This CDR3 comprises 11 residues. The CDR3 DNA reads TGTGCCAGCAGCTTAAGTGGGGAGCTGTTTTTT. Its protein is CASSLSGELFF.

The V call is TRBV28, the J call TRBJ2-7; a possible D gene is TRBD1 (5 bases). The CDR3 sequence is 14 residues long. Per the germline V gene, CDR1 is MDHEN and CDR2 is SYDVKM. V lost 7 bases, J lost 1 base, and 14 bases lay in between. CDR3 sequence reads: CASTLGARSYEQYF. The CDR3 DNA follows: TGTGCCAGCACCCTAGGGGCCAGGTCCTACGAGCAGTACTTC.

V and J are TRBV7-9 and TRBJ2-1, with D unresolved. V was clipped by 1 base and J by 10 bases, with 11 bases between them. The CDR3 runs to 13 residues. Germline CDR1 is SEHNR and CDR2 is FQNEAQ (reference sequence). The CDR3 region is CASSLDGITEQFF. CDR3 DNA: TGTGCCAGCAGCTTAGATGGCATAACCGAGCAGTTCTTC.

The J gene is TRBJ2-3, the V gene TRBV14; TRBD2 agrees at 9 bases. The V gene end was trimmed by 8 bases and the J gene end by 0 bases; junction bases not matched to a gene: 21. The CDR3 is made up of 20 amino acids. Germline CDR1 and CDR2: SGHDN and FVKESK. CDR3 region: CASPGGRAKAGGCSTDTQYF. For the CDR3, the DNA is TGTGCCAGCCCGGGGGGCCGTGCAAAGGCGGGGGGGTGTAGCACAGATACGCAGTATTTT.

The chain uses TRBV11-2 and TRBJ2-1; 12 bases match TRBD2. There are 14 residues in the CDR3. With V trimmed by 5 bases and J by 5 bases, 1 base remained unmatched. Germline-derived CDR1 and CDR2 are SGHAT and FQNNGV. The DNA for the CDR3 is TGTGCCAGCAGCCTAGCGGGAGGGCACAATGAGCAGTTCTTC. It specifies CASSLAGGHNEQFF.

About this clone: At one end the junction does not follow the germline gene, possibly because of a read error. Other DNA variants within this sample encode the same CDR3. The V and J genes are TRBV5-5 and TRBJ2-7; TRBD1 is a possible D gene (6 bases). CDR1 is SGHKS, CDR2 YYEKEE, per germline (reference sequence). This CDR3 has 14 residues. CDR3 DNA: TGCGCCAGCAGCCAAGAGTCGGTTGGGGGCAAGCAGTACTTC. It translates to CASSQESVGGKQYF.

The CDR3 coding sequence is TGCGCCAGCAGTGAGTACGAGCTAAGTGGCACAGATACGCAGTATTTT. This gives the protein CASSEYELSGTDTQYF. The chain uses TRBV10-1 and TRBJ2-3; the D is unclear. Per germline, CDR1 WNHNN and CDR2 SYGVQD (reference sequence). V was trimmed by 1 base and J by 1 base, leaving 12 bases between them. This CDR3 comprises 16 residues.

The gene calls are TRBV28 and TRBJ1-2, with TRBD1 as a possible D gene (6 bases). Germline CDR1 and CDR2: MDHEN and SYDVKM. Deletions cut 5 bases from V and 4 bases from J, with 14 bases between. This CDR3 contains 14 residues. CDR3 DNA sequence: TGTGCCAGCAGTCCAAACAGGGCCTTCTATGGCTACACCTTC. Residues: CASSPNRAFYGYTF.